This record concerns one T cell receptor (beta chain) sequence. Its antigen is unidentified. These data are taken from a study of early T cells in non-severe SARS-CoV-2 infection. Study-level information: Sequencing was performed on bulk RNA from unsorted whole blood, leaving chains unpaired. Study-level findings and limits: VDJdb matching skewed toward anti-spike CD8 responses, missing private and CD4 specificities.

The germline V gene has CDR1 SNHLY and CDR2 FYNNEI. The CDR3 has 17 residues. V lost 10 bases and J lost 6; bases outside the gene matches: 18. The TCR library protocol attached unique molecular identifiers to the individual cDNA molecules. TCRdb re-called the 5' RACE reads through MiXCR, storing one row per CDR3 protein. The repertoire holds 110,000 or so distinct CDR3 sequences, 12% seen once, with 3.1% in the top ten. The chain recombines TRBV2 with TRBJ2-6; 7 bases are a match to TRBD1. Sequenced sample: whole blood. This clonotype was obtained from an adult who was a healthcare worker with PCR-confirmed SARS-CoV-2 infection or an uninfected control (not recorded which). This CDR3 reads CATTLSRGSSEANVLTF. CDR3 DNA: TGTGCCACCACATTGAGCAGGGGGTCTTCGGAGGCCAACGTCCTGACTTTC.